Presented here are 29 T cell receptor beta chains from one specimen sequenced in a study of shared clonotypes between healthy human individuals. Terminally differentiated effector memory CD45RA+ cells were left out of the naive CD8 fraction, which was CD45RO-negative and positively selected for CCR7. Clones were sequenced by immunoSEQ multiplex PCR, and TCRdb holds only the in-frame ones, with some missing. The sample has about 590,000 clones, roughly 95% seen once. The sequencing sample was made of naive CD8+ T cells sorted from blood. The source is a woman aged 30 to 39 in good health.

This chain links TRBV6-5 with TRBJ2-5; D unclear. This CDR3 spans 13 amino acids. V shed 2 bases and J shed 3 bases, with 7 bases lying between them. Germline CDR1 is MNHEY and CDR2 is SVGAGI. CDR3 bases: TGTGCCAGCAGTTACGACTGGGAAGAGACCCAGTACTTC. It translates to CASSYDWEETQYF.

The rearrangement joins TRBV25-1 to TRBJ1-4; TRBD1 matches at 10 bases. The CDR3 length is 14 residues. J lost 8 bases, V lost 3 bases, and 3 bases had no gene match. Germline CDR1 reads MGHDK; CDR2 reads SYGVNS. The CDR3 sequence is CASSDGQGGEKLFF. The CDR3 DNA reads as TGTGCCAGCAGTGACGGACAGGGGGGAGAAAAACTGTTTTTT.

This clone was found once. The chain is built from TRBV27 and TRBJ2-5; 15 bases line up with TRBD2. The end of the DNA fits TRBJ2-7 better, so the J call may be wrong. The CDR3 has 14 amino acids. The V gene's germline CDR1 is MNHEY and CDR2 SMNVEV (reference sequence). CDR3: CASSPGLAGGEQYF. The CDR3 nucleotides read TGTGCCAGCAGTCCGGGACTAGCGGGAGGCGAGCAGTACTTC.

This chain connects TRBV28 to TRBJ1-1; TRBD1 aligns across 9 bases. J lost 0 bases, V lost 8 bases, and 7 bases had no gene match. Germline V gives CDR1 MDHEN, CDR2 SYDVKM. The CDR3 runs 15 residues. CDR3 loop: CASGYRGPVNTEAFF. DNA for the CDR3: TGTGCCAGCGGATACAGGGGGCCAGTGAACACTGAAGCTTTCTTT.

V usage is TRBV19 and J usage is TRBJ1-5; D is ambiguous. V dropped 3 bases and J dropped 2 bases, with 11 bases sitting between them. CDR1 LNHDA and CDR2 SQIVND come from the germline V gene (reference sequence). The CDR3 has 15 residues. CDR3 loop: CASSIDHRGNQPQHF. The DNA of the CDR3 is TGTGCCAGTAGTATCGACCACCGAGGCAATCAGCCCCAGCATTTT.

This chain connects TRBV10-3 to TRBJ2-5; D perhaps matches TRBD2 (5 bases). The J call may be faulty, since TRBJ2-7 better matches the DNA end. In germline, CDR1 is ENHRY, CDR2 SYGVKD. This CDR3 is 15 amino acids long. DNA of the CDR3: TGTGCCATCAGCGCCGAGGCGGGCGCAGCCTACGAGCAGTACTTC. Its protein is CAISAEAGAAYEQYF.

This chain links TRBV7-9 with TRBJ2-2; the match to TRBD2 covers 8 bases. Looked up from germline, CDR1 is SEHNR and CDR2 is FQNEAQ (reference sequence). The V and J ends lost 5 bases and 7 bases, in that order; junction bases with no gene match: 12. CDR3 size: 16 residues. CDR3 protein: CASSQTGTREYGELFF. The CDR3 DNA is TGTGCCAGCAGCCAAACCGGGACTAGGGAGTACGGGGAGCTGTTTTTT.

This chain joins TRBV2 and TRBJ2-7; 10 bases line up with TRBD1. Germline V CDR1 and CDR2: SNHLY, FYNNEI. The CDR3 length is 14 residues. The V segment lost 4 bases and the J segment 2 bases; nucleotides outside the gene matches: 2. This chain's CDR3 is CASSGGTGAYEQYF. In DNA form, the CDR3 reads TGTGCCAGCAGTGGGGGGACAGGGGCCTACGAGCAGTACTTC.

The genes are TRBV28 and TRBJ1-4, with a weak D call TRBD1 (5 bases). V gave up 2 bases and J gave up 6 bases, with 10 bases separating them. In germline, CDR1 is MDHEN, CDR2 SYDVKM. CDR3 length: 14 residues. CDR3 sequence: CASSLKGFDEKLFF. In DNA form, the CDR3 reads TGTGCCAGCAGTTTAAAGGGGTTTGATGAAAAACTGTTTTTT.

The chain links TRBV30 to TRBJ1-1, with D perhaps TRBD1 (6 bases). V shed 0 bases and J shed 11 bases, with 13 bases lying between them. The length of the CDR3 is 12 residues. The germline CDR1 and CDR2 sequences are GTSNPN and SVGIG (reference sequence). The CDR3 coding sequence is TGTGCCTGGAGTGTACCTCAGGACAGTGCTTTCTTT. Its protein product is CAWSVPQDSAFF.

V and J are TRBV6-5 and TRBJ2-7; the match to TRBD1 covers 8 bases. The CDR3 contains 16 residues. Germline V gene lookup returns CDR1 MNHEY and CDR2 SVGAGI. The junction had 9 bases not matched to a gene; V was cut back by 2 bases and J by 3 bases. CDR3 nucleotide sequence: TGTGCCAGCAGTTACGCACCTGACAGGGGCGACTACGAGCAGTACTTC. This codes for CASSYAPDRGDYEQYF.

The V call is TRBV5-6, the J call TRBJ2-7; the match to TRBD2 covers 11 bases. V was clipped by 0 bases and J by 3 bases; unmatched bases: 2. Germline-derived CDR1 and CDR2 are SGHDT and YYEEEE. The length of the CDR3 is 15 residues. This CDR3 is CASSLALAGVYEQYF. As DNA, the CDR3 is TGTGCCAGCAGCTTGGCACTAGCGGGAGTCTACGAGCAGTACTTC.

The rearrangement uses TRBV6-1 and TRBJ1-2, with D possibly TRBD1 on 6 matching bases. Trimming shortened V by 1 base and J by 5 bases, and 8 bases separated the two germline ends. Germline V gives CDR1 MNHNS, CDR2 SASEGT. The CDR3 length is 13 residues. The CDR3 DNA sequence: TGTGCCAGCAGTGAAGAAACAGGGTATGGCTACACCTTC. This encodes CASSEETGYGYTF.

The chain has TRBV4-1 and TRBJ1-1; perhaps TRBD1 as D (5 bases). The CDR3 is 15 amino acids. V was shortened by 5 bases and J by 10 bases, with 23 bases between the two germline ends. CDR1 and CDR2 from the germline V gene are MGHRA and YSYEKL. The CDR3 DNA reads as TGCGCCAGCAGCTTAGACCTCGGGACTCCCCTTCGAGCTTTCTTT. This codes for CASSLDLGTPLRAFF.

This clone was seen only once. The V call is TRBV27, the J call TRBJ1-4, with 7 positions matching TRBD1. Germline V gene lookup returns CDR1 MNHEY and CDR2 SMNVEV (reference sequence). With 3 bases clipped from V and 3 bases from J, the junction kept 4 bases outside the gene matches. The CDR3 is made up of 15 amino acids. CDR3 sequence (DNA): TGTGCCAGCAGTTTTCTTGGGACAGCTAATGAAAAACTGTTTTTT. Its translation: CASSFLGTANEKLFF.

This chain connects TRBV27 to TRBJ2-2, with 8 nucleotides matching TRBD1. This CDR3 is 15 amino acids long. The V segment lost 6 bases and the J segment 4 bases; nucleotides outside the gene matches: 7. CDR1 MNHEY and CDR2 SMNVEV come from the germline V gene (reference sequence). This CDR3 is CASSPGQGGTGELFF. The CDR3 nucleotides are TGTGCCAGCAGCCCCGGACAGGGCGGCACCGGGGAGCTGTTTTTT.

This clone was observed a single time. V is TRBV27 and J is TRBJ2-2, with D tentatively TRBD2 (6 bases). The CDR3 has 13 amino acids. Germline V lookup: CDR1 MNHEY, CDR2 SMNVEV (reference sequence). Deletions cut 4 bases from V and 6 bases from J, with 9 bases between. CDR3 sequence: CASSSGGAGELFF. The CDR3 DNA reads as TGTGCCAGCAGTTCGGGCGGGGCCGGGGAGCTGTTTTTT.

The chain employs TRBV5-4 and TRBJ2-7; tentative D call: TRBD2 (6 bases). CDR3 length: 14 residues. The V and J ends lost 6 bases and 1 base respectively, with 14 bases between them. CDR1 is SGHNT, CDR2 YYREEE, per germline (reference sequence). The CDR3 nucleotides are TGTGCCAGCACCCTATGGCGGGGATCCTACGAGCAGTACTTC. Translated, it gives CASTLWRGSYEQYF.

The chain combines TRBV7-9 with TRBJ2-2, with D perhaps being TRBD1 or TRBD2 (5 bases each). Trimming shortened V by 5 bases and J by 7 bases, and 17 bases separated the two germline ends. The CDR3 loop spans 15 amino acids. In germline, CDR1 is SEHNR, CDR2 FQNEAQ (reference sequence). The chain's CDR3 is CASSDGTSEGGELFF. The CDR3 DNA is TGTGCCAGCAGCGACGGGACGTCAGAGGGCGGGGAGCTGTTTTTT.

The chain employs TRBV27 and TRBJ2-7; TRBD1 agrees at 7 bases. This CDR3 region has 14 residues. Germline trimming cut 5 bases from V and 3 bases from J; bases unmatched to any gene: 7. Germline values: CDR1 MNHEY, CDR2 SMNVEV (reference sequence). The CDR3 nucleotides are TGTGCCAGCAGTCCCCAGGGACAGATCTACGAGCAGTACTTC. Translated, it gives CASSPQGQIYEQYF.

The chain combines TRBV4-1 with TRBJ2-7; D is undetermined. Germline V gives CDR1 MGHRA, CDR2 YSYEKL. V shed 4 bases and J shed 3 bases, with 19 bases lying between them. This CDR3 has 16 amino acids. This chain's CDR3 is CASSRNPNTHNYEQYF. DNA for the CDR3: TGCGCCAGCAGCCGAAATCCGAATACACATAACTACGAGCAGTACTTC.

This clone was observed once. V usage is TRBV28 and J usage is TRBJ2-5; 10 bases line up with TRBD1. The tail of the sequence fits TRBJ2-7 better, so the J call may be wrong. The CDR3 covers 13 residues. The germline CDR1 and CDR2 sequences are MDHEN and SYDVKM. In DNA, the CDR3 is TGTGCCAGCAGAGGACAGGGGGAATACGAGCAGTACTTC. Residues: CASRGQGEYEQYF.

As for this clone: The sample contains more than one DNA sequence encoding this CDR3. The chain employs TRBV27 and TRBJ2-7; TRBD1 matches at 10 bases. CDR3 length equals 14 residues. V was clipped by 5 bases and J by 7 bases; unmatched bases: 8. CDR1 is MNHEY, CDR2 SMNVEV, per germline (reference sequence). CDR3 sequence (DNA): TGTGCCAGCAGTCCGGGGACAGGGGTTGGAGAGCAGTACTTC. Translated, it gives CASSPGTGVGEQYF.

This chain connects TRBV2 to TRBJ2-7; the D call may be TRBD1 or TRBD2 (6 bases each). Trimming removed 1 base at V and 2 bases at J, with 12 bases between. In germline, CDR1 is SNHLY, CDR2 FYNNEI. CDR3 size: 15 residues. CDR3: CASSEGTGRTYEQYF. The CDR3 DNA reads TGTGCCAGCAGTGAAGGAACAGGGAGGACCTACGAGCAGTACTTC. The whole variable domain, remainder taken from reference TRBV2 and TRBJ2-7, is EPEVTQTPSHQVTQMGQEVILRCVPISNHLYFYWYRQILGQKVEFLVSFYNNEISEKSEIFDDQFSVERPDGSNFTLKIRSTKLEDSAMYFCASSEGTGRTYEQYFGPGTRLTVT.

This clone was seen a handful of times. The chain employs TRBV27 and TRBJ1-2; D remains ambiguous. Trimming took off 4 bases at V and 7 bases at J, with 7 bases between the two ends. Per germline, CDR1 MNHEY and CDR2 SMNVEV (reference sequence). The CDR3 has 11 residues. CDR3 protein: CASSSGVGYTF. The CDR3 region has the DNA TGTGCCAGCAGTTCCGGGGTTGGCTACACCTTC.

The chain links TRBV13 to TRBJ1-2, with 8 bases aligning to TRBD1. There are 15 residues in the CDR3. Looked up from germline, CDR1 is PRHDT and CDR2 is FYEKMQ (reference sequence). J was trimmed by 3 bases and V by 5 bases; bases with no gene match: 8. CDR3 loop: CASSQGAREHYGYTF. For the CDR3, the DNA is TGTGCCAGCAGCCAGGGGGCCAGGGAGCACTATGGCTACACCTTC.

The chain couples TRBV9 to TRBJ2-5; D is perhaps TRBD1 (5 bases). The J call is uncertain, as TRBJ2-7 better fits the DNA end. From germline, CDR1 is SGDLS and CDR2 YYNGEE. CDR3 size: 14 residues. CDR3 amino acids: CASSSLGLSYEQYF. CDR3 bases: TGTGCCAGCAGCTCTCTGGGGCTCTCCTACGAGCAGTACTTC.

The chain couples TRBV4-1 to TRBJ2-6, with D perhaps being TRBD1 or TRBD2 (6 bases each). The V gene lost 1 base and the J gene lost 2 bases, with 15 bases spanning the gap. The CDR3 loop spans 18 amino acids. Germline values: CDR1 MGHRA, CDR2 YSYEKL. The CDR3 loop reads CASSQVLGGEAGANVLTF. DNA of the CDR3: TGCGCCAGCAGCCAAGTGTTGGGGGGCGAGGCTGGGGCCAACGTCCTGACTTTC.

This clone was seen only once. This chain connects TRBV27 to TRBJ2-1, with 7 bases fitting TRBD2. With 5 bases clipped from V and 0 bases from J, the junction kept 7 bases outside the gene matches. The CDR3 has 16 residues. In germline, CDR1 is MNHEY, CDR2 SMNVEV (reference sequence). The CDR3: CASSNSGWSSYNEQFF. CDR3 in DNA: TGTGCCAGCAGTAATAGCGGGTGGAGCTCCTACAATGAGCAGTTCTTC.